This T cell receptor beta chain was documented in a study of T cells in Graves' hyperthyroidism and ophthalmopathy. Authors of the study amplified TCR beta CDR3 regions from RNA transcripts. TCR CDR3 regions were first amplified by RT-PCR with HTBI primers. TCRdb called the multiplex PCR reads again in MiXCR, with one record for every CDR3 protein. The data contain some 340,000 distinct CDR3 sequences, approximately 13% of them seen just once; the ten biggest clones take up 34%. This clonotype was counted at least ten times. The V gene end was trimmed by 5 bases and the J gene end by 3 bases; junction bases not matched to a gene: 8. This CDR3 spans 17 amino acids.

The chain links TRBV12-3 or TRBV12-4 to TRBJ2-2; 11 bases map to TRBD1. The sample comprised blood. The TCR originated in a woman aged 40 to 50 with Graves' ophthalmopathy. The CDR3 sequence: CASSLWTGGRDTGELFF. As DNA, the CDR3 is TGTGCCAGCAGTCTATGGACAGGGGGCAGGGACACCGGGGAGCTGTTTTTT.